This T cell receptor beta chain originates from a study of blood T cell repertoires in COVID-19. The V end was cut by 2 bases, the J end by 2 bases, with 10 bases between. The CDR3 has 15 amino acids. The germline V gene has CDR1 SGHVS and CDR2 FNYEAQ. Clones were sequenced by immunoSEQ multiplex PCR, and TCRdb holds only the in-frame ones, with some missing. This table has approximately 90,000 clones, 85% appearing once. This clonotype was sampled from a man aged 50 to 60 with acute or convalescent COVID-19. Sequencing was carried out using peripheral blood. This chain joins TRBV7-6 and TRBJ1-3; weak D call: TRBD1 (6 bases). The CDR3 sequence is CASSLTGSPGNTIYF. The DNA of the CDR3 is TGTGCCAGCAGCTTAACAGGGTCCCCTGGAAACACCATATATTTT.